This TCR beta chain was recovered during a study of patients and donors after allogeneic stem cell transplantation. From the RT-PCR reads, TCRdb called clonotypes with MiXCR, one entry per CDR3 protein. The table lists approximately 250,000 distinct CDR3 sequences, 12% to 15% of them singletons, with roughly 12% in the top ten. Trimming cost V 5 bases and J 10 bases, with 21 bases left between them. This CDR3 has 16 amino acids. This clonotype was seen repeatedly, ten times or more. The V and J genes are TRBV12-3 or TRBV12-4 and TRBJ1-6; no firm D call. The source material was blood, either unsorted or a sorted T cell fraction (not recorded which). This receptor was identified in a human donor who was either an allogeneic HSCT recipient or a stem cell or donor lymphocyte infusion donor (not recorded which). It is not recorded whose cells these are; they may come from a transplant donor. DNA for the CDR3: TGTGCCAGCAGTAAGGACCGAACCAAGATGGGGTCACCCCTCCACTTT. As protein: CASSKDRTKMGSPLHF.